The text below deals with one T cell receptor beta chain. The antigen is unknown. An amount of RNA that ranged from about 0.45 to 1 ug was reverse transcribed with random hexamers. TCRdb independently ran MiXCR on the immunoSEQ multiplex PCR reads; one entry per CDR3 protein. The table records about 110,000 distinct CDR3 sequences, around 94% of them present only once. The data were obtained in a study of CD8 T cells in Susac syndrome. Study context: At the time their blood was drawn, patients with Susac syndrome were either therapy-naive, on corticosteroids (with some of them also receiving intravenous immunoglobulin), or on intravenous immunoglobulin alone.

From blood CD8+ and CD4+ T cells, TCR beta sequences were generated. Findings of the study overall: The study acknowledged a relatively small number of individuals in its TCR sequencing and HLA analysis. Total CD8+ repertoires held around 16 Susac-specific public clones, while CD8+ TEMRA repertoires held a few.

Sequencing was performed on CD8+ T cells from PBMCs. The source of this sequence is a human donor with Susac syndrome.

The DNA of the CDR3 is TGTGCCAGCAGCCATCGGACAGCTAACTATGGCTACACCTTC. As protein: CASSHRTANYGYTF. The rearrangement uses TRBV5-4 and TRBJ1-2, with D possibly matching TRBD1 (6 bases). The CDR3 totals 14 residues. CDR1 and CDR2 (germline): SGHNT, YYREEE (reference sequence). The V end was cut by 4 bases, the J end by 0 bases, with 10 bases between.